This T cell receptor beta chain was documented in a study of cytomegalovirus exposure and HLA in healthy donors. Amplification used 60 Vbeta primers and 13 Jbeta primers. The protocol was immunoSEQ multiplex PCR, while the TCRdb copy is restricted to in-frame clones and leaves out a portion. The sample carries about 43,000 clones, under 70% recorded once. This clone was seen a few times. The CDR3 contains 13 residues. CDR1 and CDR2 (germline): MNHEY, SVGAGI. Between the trimmed V and J ends, which lost 6 bases and 7 bases, there was a span of 12 bases. The clonotype was recovered from a man in his 60s in good health and CMV-seropositive. The specimen sequenced was PBMCs. This chain uses TRBV6-5 with TRBJ2-2, with D possibly being TRBD2 (6 bases). The CDR3 DNA reads TGTGCCAGCAGAAAGACTAGAGGCGGGGAGCTGTTTTTT. Translating gives CASRKTRGGELFF.